A few counts support the clone carrying this T cell receptor beta chain. What it binds is not known. TCRdb reanalysed the RT-PCR reads using MiXCR and keeps one entry per CDR3 protein. Of about 780,000 distinct CDR3 sequences listed, less than 20% are singletons. The source of the sample is a study of response to subunit inactivated influenza vaccine. Broader study findings: The authors offered the suggestion that each seasonal influenza vaccination recruits few new T cells.

The V and J ends lost 6 bases and 5 bases respectively, with 14 bases between them. CDR3 size: 14 residues. The chain links TRBV12-3 or TRBV12-4 to TRBJ2-1, with D possibly matching TRBD1 (5 bases). The sequences come from PBMCs from blood, collected 5 to 6 days after vaccination. This sequence originates from a man between 45 and 60 years old who received an inactivated influenza vaccine. In DNA form, the CDR3 reads TGTGCCAGCAGCCTACGGGCAGGGAACAATGAGCAGTTCTTC. As protein: CASSLRAGNNEQFF.